This TCR beta chain stems from a study of T-cell reconstitution after alpha-beta-depleted transplantation in children (TCRdb year 2016). The study in broad terms: T-cell immune reconstitution after TCRalphabeta/CD19-depleted allogeneic hematopoietic cell transplantation in children was quantitatively tracked in the study by means of TCR repertoire profiling.

As to this clonotype: Its cognate antigen has yet to be identified. Base qualities are not recorded, but no much larger clone differs from it by a single base.

V gives up 2 bases and J gives up 5 bases, and the segment between their germline ends measures 21 bases. CDR1 and CDR2, looked up from the germline V gene (reference sequence), are DFQATT and SNEGSKA. The CDR3, from cysteine to phenylalanine, totals 16 residues. Just the 48-base CDR3 DNA is kept, in frame starting at base 1. The sample's treatment or condition, from its label and the paper: allogeneic hematopoietic cell transplantation with graft depleted of TCRalphabeta T cells and CD19 B cells. The transplant recipients were children given TCRalphabeta/CD19-depleted allogeneic hematopoietic cell grafts. The investigation overall reported the following: The frequencies of hyperexpanded clones fell over the following months, and after one year, T-cell counts and TCRbeta diversity were mostly attributed to newly produced T cells. The apparently early recovery of alphabetaT-cell counts about two months after transplant reportedly depended on only several hundred rapidly expanded clones that came from non-depleted graft cells. In some patients, high TCRbeta diversity at day 60 was attributed to recipient T cells and intrathymic progenitors that had survived conditioning.

Preparation of the library involved PCR. The listed sequencing device is Illumina HiSeq 2500. To normalize quantification of the TCRbeta repertoire, the TCR libraries were built with molecular barcoding that relied on unique molecular identifiers. The public sequencing data were trimmed at Q25 with fastp and processed into clonotypes with MiXCR by TCRdb, which kept only in-frame beta chains. Rows matching on CDR3 protein sequence are summarized as one entry with the most common DNA and genes. The sample records around 450,000 distinct CDR3 sequences, about 40% of which are singletons. 27% of the sample belongs to the ten largest clones.

The V and J segments used are TRBV20-1 and TRBJ2-5; the D region possibly corresponds to TRBD1 (6 bases align). The sample here was PBMCs, taken before TCRalphabeta/CD19-depleted stem cell transplant. The receptor's source is a girl aged 2 to 10 with aplastic anemia, due to receive a stem cell transplant. The CDR3 sequence is CSARFPLKGDKETQYF. DNA sequence: TGCAGTGCTAGATTCCCCCTCAAGGGGGACAAGGAGACCCAGTACTTC.